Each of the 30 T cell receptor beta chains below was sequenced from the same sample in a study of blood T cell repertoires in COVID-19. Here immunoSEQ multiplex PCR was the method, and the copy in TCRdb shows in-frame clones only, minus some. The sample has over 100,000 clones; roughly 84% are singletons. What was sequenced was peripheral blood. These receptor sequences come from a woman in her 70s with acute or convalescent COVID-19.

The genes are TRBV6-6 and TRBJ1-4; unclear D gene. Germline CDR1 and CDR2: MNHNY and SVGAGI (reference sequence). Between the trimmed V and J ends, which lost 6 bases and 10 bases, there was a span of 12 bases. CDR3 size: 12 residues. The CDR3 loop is CASRTLSGKLFF. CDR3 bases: TGTGCCAGCAGGACCCTGAGCGGAAAACTGTTTTTT.

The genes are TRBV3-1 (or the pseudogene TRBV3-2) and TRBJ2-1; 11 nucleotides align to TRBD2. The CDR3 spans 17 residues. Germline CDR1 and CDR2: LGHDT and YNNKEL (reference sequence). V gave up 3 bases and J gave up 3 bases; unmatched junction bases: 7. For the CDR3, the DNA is TGTGCCAGCAGCCACCTCTTACTAGCGGGAGTCTACAATGAGCAGTTCTTC. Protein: CASSHLLLAGVYNEQFF.

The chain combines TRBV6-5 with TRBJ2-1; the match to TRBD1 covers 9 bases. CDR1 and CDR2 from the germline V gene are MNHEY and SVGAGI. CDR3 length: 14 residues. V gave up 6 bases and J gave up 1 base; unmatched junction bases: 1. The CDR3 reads CASRTGGSYNEQFF. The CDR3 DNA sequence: TGTGCCAGCAGGACAGGGGGGTCCTACAATGAGCAGTTCTTC.

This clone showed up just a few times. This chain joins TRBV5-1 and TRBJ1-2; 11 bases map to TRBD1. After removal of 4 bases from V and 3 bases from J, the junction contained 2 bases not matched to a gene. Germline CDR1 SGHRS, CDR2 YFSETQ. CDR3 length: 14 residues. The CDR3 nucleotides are TGCGCCAGCAGCAGGGGACAGGGGGACTATGGCTACACCTTC. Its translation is CASSRGQGDYGYTF.

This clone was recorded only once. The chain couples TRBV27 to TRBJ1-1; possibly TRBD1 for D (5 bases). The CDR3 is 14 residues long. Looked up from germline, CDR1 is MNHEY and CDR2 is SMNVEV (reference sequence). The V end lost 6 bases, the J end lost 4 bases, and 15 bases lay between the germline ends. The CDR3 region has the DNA TGTGCCAGCAGAGATGGGGCCCTACGCACTGAAGCTTTCTTT. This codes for CASRDGALRTEAFF.

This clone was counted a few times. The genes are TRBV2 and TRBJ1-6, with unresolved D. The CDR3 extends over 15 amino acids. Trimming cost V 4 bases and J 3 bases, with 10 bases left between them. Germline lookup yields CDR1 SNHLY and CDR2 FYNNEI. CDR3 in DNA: TGTGCCAGCAGTGGCCCCCGGGACTATAATTCACCCCTCCACTTT. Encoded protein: CASSGPRDYNSPLHF.

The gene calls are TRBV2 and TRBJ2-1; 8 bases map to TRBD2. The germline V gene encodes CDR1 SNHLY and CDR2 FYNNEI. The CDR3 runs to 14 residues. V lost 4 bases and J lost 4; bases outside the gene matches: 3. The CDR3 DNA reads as TGTGCCAGCAGTGGCCCTAGCGGGTACAATGAGCAGTTCTTC. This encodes CASSGPSGYNEQFF.

CDR3 residues: CATSRESGVDGYTF. For the CDR3, the DNA is TGTGCCACCAGCAGAGAGTCAGGGGTAGATGGCTACACCTTC. This chain links TRBV15 with TRBJ1-2, with TRBD1 as a possible D gene (6 bases). Germline-derived CDR1 and CDR2 are LNHNV and YYDKDF (reference sequence). This CDR3 region has 14 residues. The germline V and J ends were trimmed by 0 bases and 6 bases, with 11 bases remaining between them.

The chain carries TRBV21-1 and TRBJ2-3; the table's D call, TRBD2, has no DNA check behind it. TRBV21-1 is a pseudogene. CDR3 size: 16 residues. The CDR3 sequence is CASSKVAALRGDTQYF. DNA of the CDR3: TGTGCCAGCAGCAAAGTGGCAGCCTTACGGGGAGATACGCAGTATTTT.

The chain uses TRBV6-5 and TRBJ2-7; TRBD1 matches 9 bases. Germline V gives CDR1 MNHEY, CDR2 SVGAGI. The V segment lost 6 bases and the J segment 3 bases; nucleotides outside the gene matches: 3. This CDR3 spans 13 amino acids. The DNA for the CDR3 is TGTGCCAGCAGGCGGGGACAGGGCTACGAGCAGTACTTC. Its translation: CASRRGQGYEQYF.

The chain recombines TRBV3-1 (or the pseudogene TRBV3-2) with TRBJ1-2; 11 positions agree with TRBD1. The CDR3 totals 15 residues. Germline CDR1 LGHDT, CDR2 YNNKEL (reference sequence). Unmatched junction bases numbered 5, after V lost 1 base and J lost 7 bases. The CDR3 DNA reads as TGTGCCAGCAGCCAAGTGGACAGGGGGCTCGGTGGCTACACCTTC. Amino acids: CASSQVDRGLGGYTF.

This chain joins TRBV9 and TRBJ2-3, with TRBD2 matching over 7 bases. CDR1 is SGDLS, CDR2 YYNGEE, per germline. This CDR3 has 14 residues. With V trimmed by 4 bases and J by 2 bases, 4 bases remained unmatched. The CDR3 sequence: CASSLSGNTDTQYF. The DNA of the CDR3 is TGTGCCAGCAGCCTCAGCGGGAACACAGATACGCAGTATTTT.

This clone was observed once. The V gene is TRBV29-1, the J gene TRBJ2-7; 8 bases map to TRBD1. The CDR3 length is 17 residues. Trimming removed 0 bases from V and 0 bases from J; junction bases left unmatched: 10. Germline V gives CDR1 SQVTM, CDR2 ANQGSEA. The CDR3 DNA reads TGCAGCGTTGAAGAGGACAGGGTAGGCGTGGGCTCCTACGAGCAGTACTTC. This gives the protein CSVEEDRVGVGSYEQYF.

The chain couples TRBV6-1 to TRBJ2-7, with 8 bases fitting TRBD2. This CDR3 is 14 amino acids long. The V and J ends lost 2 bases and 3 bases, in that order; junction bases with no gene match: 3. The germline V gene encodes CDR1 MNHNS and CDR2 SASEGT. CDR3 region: CASSESGLDYEQYF. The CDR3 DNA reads TGTGCCAGCAGTGAATCGGGACTAGACTACGAGCAGTACTTC.

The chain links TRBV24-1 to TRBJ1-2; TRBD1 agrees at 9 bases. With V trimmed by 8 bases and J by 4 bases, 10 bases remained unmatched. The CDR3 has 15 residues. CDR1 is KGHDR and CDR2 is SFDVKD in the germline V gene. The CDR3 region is CATKKTGTGTYGYTF. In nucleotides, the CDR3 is TGTGCCACCAAGAAAACCGGGACAGGGACCTATGGCTACACCTTC.

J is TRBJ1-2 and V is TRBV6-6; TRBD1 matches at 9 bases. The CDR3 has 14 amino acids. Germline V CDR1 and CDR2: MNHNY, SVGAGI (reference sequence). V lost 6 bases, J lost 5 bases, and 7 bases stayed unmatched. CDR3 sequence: CASSQTGGGYGYTF. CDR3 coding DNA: TGTGCCAGCAGCCAGACAGGGGGAGGGTATGGCTACACCTTC.

This CDR3 reads CASTLGSGSNQPQHF. The DNA for the CDR3 is TGTGCCAGTACCCTCGGGAGTGGATCCAATCAGCCCCAGCATTTT. The chain employs TRBV19 and TRBJ1-5, with D uncertain. This CDR3 contains 15 residues. Per germline, CDR1 LNHDA and CDR2 SQIVND (reference sequence). V was trimmed by 7 bases and J by 3 bases, leaving 16 bases between them.

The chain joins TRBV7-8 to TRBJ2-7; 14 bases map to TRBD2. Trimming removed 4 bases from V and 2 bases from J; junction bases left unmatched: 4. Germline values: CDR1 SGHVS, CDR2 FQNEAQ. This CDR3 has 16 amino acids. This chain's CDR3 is CASSSGLAGVTYEQYF. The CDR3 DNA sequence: TGTGCCAGCAGCTCGGGACTAGCGGGGGTTACCTACGAGCAGTACTTC. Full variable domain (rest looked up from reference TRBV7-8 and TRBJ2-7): GAGVSQSPRYKVAKRGQDVALRCDPISGHVSLFWYQQALGQGPEFLTYFQNEAQLDKSGLPSDRFFAERPEGSVSTLKIQRTQQEDSAVYLCASSSGLAGVTYEQYFGPGTRLTVT.

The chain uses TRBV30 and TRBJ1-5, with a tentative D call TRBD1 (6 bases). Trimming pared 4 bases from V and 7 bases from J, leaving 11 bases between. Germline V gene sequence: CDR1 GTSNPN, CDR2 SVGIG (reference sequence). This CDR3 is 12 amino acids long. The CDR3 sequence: CAWNSGDQPQHF. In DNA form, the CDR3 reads TGTGCCTGGAACTCAGGGGACCAGCCCCAGCATTTT.

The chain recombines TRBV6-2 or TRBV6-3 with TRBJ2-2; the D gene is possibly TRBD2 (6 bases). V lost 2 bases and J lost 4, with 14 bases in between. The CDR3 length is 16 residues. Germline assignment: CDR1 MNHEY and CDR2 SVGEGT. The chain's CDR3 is CASSYGGGSVTGELFF. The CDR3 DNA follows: TGTGCCAGCAGTTACGGTGGGGGGTCGGTCACCGGGGAGCTGTTTTTT.

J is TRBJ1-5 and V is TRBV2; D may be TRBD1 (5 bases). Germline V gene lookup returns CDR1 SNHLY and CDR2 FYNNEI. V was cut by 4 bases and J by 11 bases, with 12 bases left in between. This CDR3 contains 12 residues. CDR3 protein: CASSGTEGAQHF. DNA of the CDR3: TGTGCCAGCAGTGGTACCGAAGGGGCCCAGCATTTT.

In nucleotides, the CDR3 is TGTGCCAGCAGCTTACCGGACAGGGCAGACAATGAGCAGTTCTTC. This codes for CASSLPDRADNEQFF. This rearrangement joins TRBV7-8 to TRBJ2-1, with 8 positions matching TRBD1. The V and J ends lost 2 bases and 5 bases, in that order; junction bases with no gene match: 5. The CDR3 totals 15 residues. Germline loops: CDR1 SGHVS, CDR2 FQNEAQ.

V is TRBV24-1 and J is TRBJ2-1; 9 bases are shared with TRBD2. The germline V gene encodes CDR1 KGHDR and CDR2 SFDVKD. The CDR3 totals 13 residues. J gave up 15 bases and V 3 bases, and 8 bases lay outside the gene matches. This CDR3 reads CATSDITVAGAFF. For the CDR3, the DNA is TGTGCCACCAGTGATATTACCGTAGCGGGAGCGTTCTTC.

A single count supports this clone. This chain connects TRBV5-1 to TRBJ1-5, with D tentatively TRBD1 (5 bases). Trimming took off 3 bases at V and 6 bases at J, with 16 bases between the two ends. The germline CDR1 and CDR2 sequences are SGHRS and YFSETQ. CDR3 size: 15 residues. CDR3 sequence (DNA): TGCGCCAGCAGCTGGGATATTGCCAGGGCTCAGCCCCAGCATTTT. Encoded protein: CASSWDIARAQPQHF.

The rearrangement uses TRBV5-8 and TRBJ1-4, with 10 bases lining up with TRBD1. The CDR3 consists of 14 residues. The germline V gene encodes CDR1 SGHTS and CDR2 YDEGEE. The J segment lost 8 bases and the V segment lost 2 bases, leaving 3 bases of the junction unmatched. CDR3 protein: CASSFGQGGEKLFF. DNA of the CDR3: TGTGCCAGCAGCTTCGGACAGGGGGGAGAAAAACTGTTTTTT.

The CDR3 loop is CASSLGDLNTEAFF. The DNA for the CDR3 is TGCGCCAGCAGCTTGGGAGATTTGAACACTGAAGCTTTCTTT. The rearrangement uses TRBV5-1 and TRBJ1-1; D ambiguous. The CDR3 is 14 residues long. V was clipped by 0 bases and J by 0 bases, with 6 bases between them. Germline CDR1 and CDR2: SGHRS and YFSETQ.

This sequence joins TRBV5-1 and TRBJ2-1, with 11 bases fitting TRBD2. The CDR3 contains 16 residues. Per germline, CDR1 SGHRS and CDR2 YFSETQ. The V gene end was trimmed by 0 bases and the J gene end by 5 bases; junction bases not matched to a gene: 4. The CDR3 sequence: CASSLVGTSGNNEQFF. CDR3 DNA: TGCGCCAGCAGCTTGGTCGGGACTAGCGGAAACAATGAGCAGTTCTTC.

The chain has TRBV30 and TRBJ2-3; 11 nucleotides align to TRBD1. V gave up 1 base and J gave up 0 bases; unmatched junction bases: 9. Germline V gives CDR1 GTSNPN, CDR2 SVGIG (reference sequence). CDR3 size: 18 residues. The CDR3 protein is CAWSGNPGTGGSTDTQYF. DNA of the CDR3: TGTGCCTGGAGTGGAAATCCTGGGACAGGGGGTAGCACAGATACGCAGTATTTT.

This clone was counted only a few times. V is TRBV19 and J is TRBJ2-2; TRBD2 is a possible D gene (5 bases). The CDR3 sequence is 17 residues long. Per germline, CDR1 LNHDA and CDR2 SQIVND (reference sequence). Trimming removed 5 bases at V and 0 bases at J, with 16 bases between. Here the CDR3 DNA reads TGTGCCAGTAGTGCGGGCTCGGGCGGAGCGAACACCGGGGAGCTGTTTTTT. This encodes CASSAGSGGANTGELFF.

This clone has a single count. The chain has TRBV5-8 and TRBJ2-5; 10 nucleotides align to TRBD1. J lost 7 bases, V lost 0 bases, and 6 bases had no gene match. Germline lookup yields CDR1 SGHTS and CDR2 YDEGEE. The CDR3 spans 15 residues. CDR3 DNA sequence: TGTGCCAGCAGCTTGGGACAGGGGGCGCGTGGGACCCAGTACTTC. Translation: CASSLGQGARGTQYF.